Below are 20 T cell receptor beta chains sequenced from a single sample in a study of blood T cells in healthy people across ages. Primed by a sample-barcoded 5' primer and a J-beta primer mix, a second PCR proceeded for about 7 to 11 cycles. TCRdb fed the 5' RACE reads into MiXCR, producing one record per CDR3 protein. The data show around 650,000 distinct CDR3 sequences, about 30% seen once. Sequenced input: blood. Every receptor here comes from a woman older than 75 in good health.

The table lists this clonotype with a few counts. A much larger clone lies one base from this, so it may be a read error. The CDR3 DNA sequence: TGTACCAGCAGCTTAGATCTTGACAGGGCTGAGCAGTTCTTC. Translating it yields CTSSLDLDRAEQFF. This rearrangement joins TRBV11-2 to TRBJ2-1; 7 positions match TRBD1. Germline CDR1 is SGHAT and CDR2 is FQNNGV. The CDR3 sequence is 14 residues long.

This clonotype appeared many times. The J gene is TRBJ1-1, the V gene TRBV10-3; D unresolved. CDR1 is ENHRY, CDR2 SYGVKD, per germline. The V end was cut by 8 bases, the J end by 4 bases, with 17 bases between. The CDR3 is made up of 14 amino acids. CDR3 in amino acids: CAILDLGLGTEAFF. For the CDR3, the DNA is TGTGCCATCCTGGACCTAGGGTTGGGCACTGAAGCTTTCTTT.

About this clonotype: A much larger clone differs by one base, so this may be a read error. The chain uses TRBV18 and TRBJ2-5; possible D gene TRBD1, 6 bases. The DNA matches TRBJ2-7 better at its end, which makes the J call doubtful. The germline CDR1 and CDR2 sequences are KGHSH and LQKENI. This CDR3 has 15 amino acids. The CDR3 DNA follows: TGTGCCAGCTCACCACCAGGGGGACAAGGGAACGAGCAGTACTTC. Translating it yields CASSPPGGQGNEQYF.

For this clonotype: Given a much more abundant clone one base away, this may be a read error. The V and J genes are TRBV7-9 and TRBJ1-2, with TRBD1 identical over 8 bases. The CDR3 is 15 residues long. Per germline, CDR1 SEHNR and CDR2 FQNEAQ (reference sequence). The V and J ends lost 5 bases and 5 bases, in that order; junction bases with no gene match: 10. Here the CDR3 reads CASSPRGQGRYGYTF. CDR3 coding DNA: TGTGCCAGCAGCCCCAGGGGGCAGGGGCGTTATGGCTACACCTTC. Full variable domain (missing parts from reference TRBV7-9 and TRBJ1-2): DTGVSQNPRHKITKRGQNVTFRCDPISEHNRLYWYRQTLGQGPEFLTYFQNEAQLEKSRLLSDRFSAERPKGSFSTLEIQRTEQGDSAMYLCASSPRGQGRYGYTFGSGTRLTVV.

The gene calls are TRBV2 and TRBJ2-3, with D tentatively TRBD1 (6 bases). The germline V gene has CDR1 SNHLY and CDR2 FYNNEI. The CDR3 covers 13 residues. V was cut by 9 bases and J by 5 bases, with 15 bases left in between. CDR3: CARDSLPIDTQYF. CDR3 coding DNA: TGTGCCAGGGACAGCCTCCCAATAGATACGCAGTATTTT.

Concerning this clonotype: A clone one base away is much larger, so this may be a read error. Likely a read error: the CDR3 ends without its conserved phenylalanine or tryptophan. The limits of the CDR3 on the DNA are not certain, so only TCRdb's listed CDR3 is given. The chain couples TRBV10-3 to TRBJ1-2. The CDR3 numbers 11 amino acids, ends counted. CDR1 and CDR2 from the germline V gene are ENHRY and SYGVKD. CDR3 residues: CVISETAGYTC.

This clonotype was observed a handful of times. The chain uses TRBV5-1 and TRBJ1-5, with a tentative D call TRBD1 (5 bases). This CDR3 has 16 residues. With 1 base removed from V and 2 bases from J, the gap between germline ends came to 13 bases. The germline gives CDR1 SGHRS, CDR2 YFSETQ. The CDR3 here is CASSLTGLNGNQPQHF. The CDR3 nucleotides are TGCGCCAGCAGCTTGACAGGCCTTAATGGCAATCAGCCCCAGCATTTT.

This sequence joins TRBV20-1 and TRBJ2-1; no definite D call. Germline lookup yields CDR1 DFQATT and CDR2 SNEGSKA (reference sequence). The CDR3 has 15 residues. V gave up 1 base and J gave up 8 bases, with 18 bases separating them. The CDR3 loop is CSARGGPSIGDEQFF. CDR3 in DNA: TGCAGTGCTAGAGGAGGCCCCTCAATAGGTGATGAGCAGTTCTTC.

The chain links TRBV20-1 to TRBJ2-1; 7 nucleotides align to TRBD2. The germline gives CDR1 DFQATT, CDR2 SNEGSKA (reference sequence). The CDR3 length is 14 residues. With V trimmed by 3 bases and J by 7 bases, 9 bases remained unmatched. CDR3 DNA: TGCAGTGCTAGCTCGGGAGGTGTTAGGAATGAGCAGTTCTTC. This encodes CSASSGGVRNEQFF.

This clonotype was found many times. The CDR3 nucleotides read TGCGCCAGCAGCCCCGCGGAGGGCAGCAGCTCCTACAATGAGCAGTTCTTC. It is translated as CASSPAEGSSSYNEQFF. The rearrangement links TRBV4-1 to TRBJ2-1, with a tentative D call TRBD2 (6 bases). CDR1 and CDR2 from the germline V gene are MGHRA and YSYEKL. The V and J ends lost 4 bases and 0 bases respectively, with 16 bases between them. CDR3 length: 17 amino acids.

As for this clonotype: Possible read error: a much larger clone is one base away. The DNA for the CDR3 is TGCAGTGCTACACCTCCCGGGCGGATGGGCACTGAAGCTTTCTTT. Encoded protein: CSATPPGRMGTEAFF. The chain combines TRBV20-1 with TRBJ1-1, with D unresolved. The V end lost 4 bases, the J end lost 4 bases, and 19 bases lay between the germline ends. The CDR3 is made up of 15 amino acids. Germline values: CDR1 DFQATT, CDR2 SNEGSKA (reference sequence).

The V gene is TRBV6-2 or TRBV6-3, the J gene TRBJ1-4; possibly TRBD1 for D (5 bases). V lost 6 bases and J 8 bases, leaving 19 bases between the germline ends. Germline values: CDR1 MNHEY, CDR2 SVGEGT. The CDR3 extends over 15 amino acids. The CDR3 reads CASSKEGVIREKLFF. The CDR3 region has the DNA TGTGCCAGCAGCAAGGAAGGGGTGATCCGCGAAAAACTGTTTTTT.

Of note for this clonotype: A read error may explain this, as a much larger clone is one base away. This chain uses TRBV2 with TRBJ2-1, with a tentative D call TRBD2 (7 bases). This CDR3 region has 16 residues. The V gene's germline CDR1 is SNHLY and CDR2 FYNNEI. The CDR3, as DNA: TGTGCCAGCAGGAGGACTCGGGGGGCAGACTACAATAAGCAGTTCTTC. Its protein is CASRRTRGADYNKQFF.

The chain uses TRBV4-3 and TRBJ2-1; D is uncertain. CDR1 is LGHNA, CDR2 YSLEER, per germline. There are 12 residues in the CDR3. V lost 9 bases, J lost 3 bases, and 9 bases lay in between. The CDR3 DNA is TGCGCCAGAGAAGTCAGCTACAATGAGCAGTTCTTC. It codes for CAREVSYNEQFF.

This chain connects TRBV9 to TRBJ2-3, with D unresolved. The V gene lost 3 bases and the J gene lost 4 bases, with 18 bases spanning the gap. Per the germline V gene, CDR1 is SGDLS and CDR2 is YYNGEE. CDR3 length: 16 residues. For the CDR3, the DNA is TGTGCCAGCAGCGCAAGACTCACTACCGCATCAGATACGCAGTATTTT. Protein sequence: CASSARLTTASDTQYF.

This clonotype was observed a few times. The chain has TRBV9 and TRBJ1-1; TRBD1 might be the D (5 bases). Per germline, CDR1 SGDLS and CDR2 YYNGEE. This CDR3 comprises 14 residues. V was pared by 0 bases and J by 0 bases, with 6 bases between. CDR3 protein: CASSVGGVNTEAFF. The CDR3 region has the DNA TGTGCCAGCAGCGTAGGGGGGGTGAACACTGAAGCTTTCTTT.

This clonotype was observed many times. The rearrangement uses TRBV20-1 and TRBJ2-7; perhaps TRBD2 as D (6 bases). The germline gives CDR1 DFQATT, CDR2 SNEGSKA (reference sequence). V lost 5 bases to trimming and J lost 3 bases, with 20 bases between them. CDR3 length equals 15 residues. The CDR3 sequence: CSAPGTWQGSYEQYF. The CDR3 nucleotides are TGCAGTGCTCCTGGGACTTGGCAGGGAAGCTACGAGCAGTACTTC.

With regard to this clonotype: The CDR3 does not close with the conserved phenylalanine or tryptophan, likely indicating a read error. V and J are TRBV5-1 and TRBJ1-5; D is ambiguous. With 1 base removed from V and 2 bases from J, the gap between germline ends came to 10 bases. CDR1 SGHRS and CDR2 YFSETQ come from the germline V gene. The CDR3 is 15 amino acids. The CDR3 DNA reads as TGCGCCAGCAGCTTGTCTGGCGGGGGCAATCAGCCCCAGCATGTT. This sequence encodes CASSLSGGGNQPQHV.

This clonotype showed up just once. V usage is TRBV5-1 and J usage is TRBJ2-1; weak D call: TRBD2 (5 bases). This CDR3 has 16 residues. Trimming shortened V by 1 base and J by 9 bases, and 20 bases separated the two germline ends. Germline V gives CDR1 SGHRS, CDR2 YFSETQ. The CDR3 DNA reads TGCGCCAGCAGCTTGAGGGCAGTATGGGAGTTCGGTGAGCAGTTCTTC. Encoded protein: CASSLRAVWEFGEQFF.

V and J are TRBV5-1 and TRBJ2-7; no clear D. Trimming pared 0 bases from V and 4 bases from J, leaving 11 bases between. The length of the CDR3 is 14 residues. Germline CDR1 is SGHRS and CDR2 is YFSETQ. Written as DNA, the CDR3 is TGCGCCAGCAGCTTGGATGGGAACCTTTACGAGCAGTACTTC. Protein product: CASSLDGNLYEQYF.